These 17 T cell receptor beta chains were sequenced from one sample in a study of T cell responses to AZD1222 COVID-19 vaccine. TCRdb's copy holds only in-frame clones and misses some; the assay was immunoSEQ multiplex PCR. The data hold 150,000 to 200,000 clones, with roughly 92% observed a single time. The sample here was peripheral blood, taken on day 0 of AZD1222 vaccination. Receptor source: an adult in good health.

This clone was picked up a small number of times. Other DNA variants within this sample encode the same CDR3. This rearrangement joins TRBV7-2 to TRBJ1-6; D gene unclear. The CDR3 is made up of 12 amino acids. Looked up from germline, CDR1 is SGHTA and CDR2 is FQGNSA. V lost 2 bases and J 10 bases, leaving 6 bases between the germline ends. The CDR3 DNA follows: TGTGCCAGCAGCTTACTAGGGTCACCCCTCCACTTT. It translates to CASSLLGSPLHF. Filled out from reference TRBV7-2 and TRBJ1-6, the complete variable domain reads GAGVSQSPSNKVTEKGKDVELRCDPISGHTALYWYRQSLGQGLEFLIYFQGNSAPDKSGLPSDRFSAERTGGSVSTLTIQRTQQEDSAVYLCASSLLGSPLHFGNGTRLTVT.

V and J are TRBV15 and TRBJ1-4; a possible D gene is TRBD1 (6 bases). The CDR3 runs to 15 residues. Trimming took 0 bases from V and 6 from J, leaving 11 bases between them. The germline CDR1 and CDR2 sequences are LNHNV and YYDKDF (reference sequence). CDR3 amino acids: CATSRDRGGYEKLFF. The DNA for the CDR3 is TGTGCCACCAGCAGAGACAGGGGTGGTTATGAAAAACTGTTTTTT.

V usage is TRBV5-1 and J usage is TRBJ1-4, with D tentatively TRBD1 (5 bases). Trimming shortened V by 4 bases and J by 3 bases, and 13 bases separated the two germline ends. Germline V gives CDR1 SGHRS, CDR2 YFSETQ. The CDR3 totals 15 residues. The CDR3 nucleotides read TGCGCCAGCAGCCCCCGGGACGGACCTAATGAAAAACTGTTTTTT. Protein: CASSPRDGPNEKLFF.

The rearrangement joins TRBV7-2 to TRBJ2-7; D might be TRBD1 (5 bases). Germline CDR1 reads SGHTA; CDR2 reads FQGNSA. V shed 1 base and J shed 1 base, with 8 bases lying between them. This CDR3 has 14 amino acids. This CDR3 is CASSLGQTSYEQYF. Here the CDR3 DNA reads TGTGCCAGCAGCTTAGGACAGACTTCCTACGAGCAGTACTTC.

This chain links TRBV7-2 with TRBJ2-7; possibly TRBD1 for D (6 bases). Between the trimmed V and J ends, which lost 6 bases and 2 bases, there was a span of 11 bases. This CDR3 comprises 13 residues. The germline V gene has CDR1 SGHTA and CDR2 FQGNSA. The CDR3 DNA reads as TGTGCCAGCAGACAGGGTTCCACCTACGAGCAGTACTTC. Translated: CASRQGSTYEQYF.

This sequence joins TRBV5-4 and TRBJ1-5, with 9 bases matching TRBD1. Germline-derived CDR1 and CDR2 are SGHNT and YYREEE (reference sequence). V lost 0 bases, J lost 4 bases, and 17 bases stayed unmatched. The CDR3 is made up of 20 amino acids. The CDR3 sequence is CASSLASRDRVSGSNQPQHF. The CDR3, as DNA: TGTGCCAGCAGCTTGGCCTCCCGGGACAGGGTAAGTGGGTCGAATCAGCCCCAGCATTTT. Full variable domain (rest looked up from reference TRBV5-4 and TRBJ1-5): ETGVTQSPTHLIKTRGQQVTLRCSSQSGHNTVSWYQQALGQGPQFIFQYYREEENGRGNFPPRFSGLQFPNYSSELNVNALELDDSALYLCASSLASRDRVSGSNQPQHFGDGTRLSIL.

The chain couples TRBV6-5 to TRBJ2-1; 11 bases align to TRBD2. Germline values: CDR1 MNHEY, CDR2 SVGAGI. V gave up 6 bases and J gave up 4 bases; unmatched junction bases: 5. The CDR3 loop spans 15 amino acids. The CDR3 here is CASRYSGGEYNEQFF. The CDR3 DNA sequence: TGTGCCAGCAGGTATAGCGGGGGGGAGTACAATGAGCAGTTCTTC.

This rearrangement joins TRBV7-9 to TRBJ2-5; 7 bases line up with TRBD1. The CDR3 is 14 residues long. The V and J ends lost 5 bases and 2 bases, in that order; junction bases with no gene match: 5. Germline lookup yields CDR1 SEHNR and CDR2 FQNEAQ (reference sequence). CDR3 loop: CASSPGTVQETQYF. The CDR3 DNA sequence: TGTGCCAGCAGCCCAGGGACAGTTCAAGAGACCCAGTACTTC.

This clone was counted a single time. The CDR3 region is CASSPEAGAAVGEQFF. The CDR3 DNA reads as TGTGCCAGCTCACCCGAAGCGGGGGCGGCGGTTGGTGAGCAGTTCTTC. The V and J genes are TRBV18 and TRBJ2-1; 8 positions match TRBD2. Trimming took 3 bases from V and 9 from J; bases not matched to a gene: 13. CDR3 length: 16 amino acids. CDR1 and CDR2 from the germline V gene are KGHSH and LQKENI.

The rearrangement uses TRBV3-1 (or the pseudogene TRBV3-2) and TRBJ2-3; D is perhaps TRBD1 or TRBD2 (5 bases each). The CDR3 runs 14 residues. V was shortened by 4 bases and J by 4 bases, with 12 bases between the two germline ends. Germline values: CDR1 LGHDT, CDR2 YNNKEL (reference sequence). The CDR3 here is CASSRDPPADTQYF. In DNA, the CDR3 is TGTGCCAGCAGCCGGGACCCACCGGCAGATACGCAGTATTTT.

This chain joins TRBV14 and TRBJ2-1, with 8 bases lining up with TRBD1. The length of the CDR3 is 14 residues. V lost 3 bases and J lost 9; bases outside the gene matches: 7. From germline, CDR1 is SGHDN and CDR2 FVKESK. CDR3 loop: CASSHRGLWGEQFF. In nucleotides, the CDR3 is TGTGCCAGCAGCCACAGGGGGCTATGGGGTGAGCAGTTCTTC.

This clone has only a few counts. The V and J genes are TRBV6-5 and TRBJ2-5; 9 bases align to TRBD2. The CDR3 runs 14 residues. V shed 6 bases and J 2 bases; nucleotides not matched to a gene: 4. Germline V lookup: CDR1 MNHEY, CDR2 SVGAGI. CDR3 sequence: CASSGGGAQETQYF. In nucleotides, the CDR3 is TGTGCCAGCAGCGGCGGGGGGGCTCAAGAGACCCAGTACTTC.

This clone was picked up one time. The V and J genes are TRBV20-1 and TRBJ1-1; D is unresolved. Germline V CDR1 and CDR2: DFQATT, SNEGSKA (reference sequence). This CDR3 is 13 amino acids long. The ends were cut back, 3 bases at V and 4 bases at J, with 12 bases in the middle. Written as DNA, the CDR3 is TGCAGTGCTAGTGCTGAGGCGCGCACTGAAGCTTTCTTT. Translating gives CSASAEARTEAFF.

CDR3 nucleotides: TGTGCCAGTAGTGCGGCCGGGACAGGGGTTTTTGGCGATGGCTACACCTTC. Translated, it gives CASSAAGTGVFGDGYTF. The chain is built from TRBV19 and TRBJ1-2; 10 bases map to TRBD1. The V gene's germline CDR1 is LNHDA and CDR2 SQIVND (reference sequence). The CDR3 is 17 residues long. Germline trimming cut 5 bases from V and 6 bases from J; bases unmatched to any gene: 15.

The rearrangement links TRBV2 to TRBJ1-1; tentatively, D is TRBD1 (6 bases). The germline gives CDR1 SNHLY, CDR2 FYNNEI. This CDR3 contains 15 residues. V lost 8 bases to trimming and J lost 4 bases, with 20 bases between them. The CDR3 region has the DNA TGTGCCAGCGCGGCTGGGGTTTTGGGGGCCACTGAAGCTTTCTTT. Residues: CASAAGVLGATEAFF.

This clone was detected a few times. The chain employs TRBV19 and TRBJ1-1, with unresolved D. The V gene's germline CDR1 is LNHDA and CDR2 SQIVND (reference sequence). The V gene lost 6 bases and the J gene lost 4 bases, with 12 bases spanning the gap. The CDR3 length is 13 residues. CDR3 amino acids: CASRPESGTEAFF. The CDR3 DNA sequence: TGTGCCAGTAGGCCTGAGTCCGGCACTGAAGCTTTCTTT.

This clone was seen a few times. The J gene is TRBJ1-6, the V gene TRBV9, with TRBD1 as a possible D gene (5 bases). Germline assignment: CDR1 SGDLS and CDR2 YYNGEE. Trimming removed 5 bases at V and 0 bases at J, with 9 bases between. The length of the CDR3 is 15 residues. The CDR3 nucleotides are TGTGCCAGCAGGGCAGGGAGCTCCTATAATTCACCCCTCCACTTT. Encoded protein: CASRAGSSYNSPLHF.